Listed below are T cell receptor beta chains from one sample, sequenced in a study of blood T cell repertoires in COVID-19. Sequenced by immunoSEQ multiplex PCR; TCRdb stores in-frame clones only, minus some. The profile shows about 290,000 clones, approximately 88% of them singletons. Source material: PBMCs or T cells enriched from blood (not recorded which). The source is a woman in her 40s who had recovered from COVID-19. CDR3s include the opening cysteine and the closing phenylalanine or tryptophan. The order of the fields is V gene, CDR3 length, J gene, CDR3 protein.

TRBV7-6	13	TRBJ2-7	CASSPTGPYEQYF
TRBV18	13	TRBJ1-1	CASSVSGETEAFF
TRBV7-9	13	TRBJ2-4	CASSLGLGDIQYF
TRBV7-2	14	TRBJ2-5	CASSLALARETQYF
TRBV11-2	17	TRBJ2-2	CASSLRAGQGNTGELFF
TRBV19	19	TRBJ2-1	CASSAEGWRRYTIGGEQFF
TRBV2	14	TRBJ1-1	CASSAQGMNTEAFF
TRBV6-6	16	TRBJ2-7	CASRGTKAGTLYEQYF
TRBV18	14	TRBJ1-2	CASSPQPGSYGYTF
TRBV5-1	17	TRBJ1-1	CASTPLGGLVANTEAFF
TRBV7-3	14	TRBJ2-6	CASSQASGANVLTF
TRBV29-1	14	TRBJ1-1	CSVESYPVNTEAFF
TRBV27	10	TRBJ1-3	CASSLSAIYF
TRBV6-5	14	TRBJ1-2	CASNRVEVLSGYTF
TRBV7-9	14	TRBJ1-1	CASSLQGPRTEAFF
TRBV9	15	TRBJ1-6	CASSAIGARNSPLHF
TRBV27	16	TRBJ2-2	CASTWDSIRNTGELFF
TRBV5-4	14	TRBJ2-3	CASGAGLGADTQYF
TRBV12-2	12	TRBJ1-1	CASRLKGAEAFF
TRBV13	15	TRBJ1-2	CASSSSGTGGYGYTF
TRBV30	13	TRBJ2-1	CAWSLGGDNEQFF
TRBV7-2	14	TRBJ1-1	CASSFQLTNTEAFF
TRBV7-3	13	TRBJ1-6	CASSLGGGSPLHF
TRBV11-2	16	TRBJ2-3	CASSLNLRGGTDTQYF
TRBV6-6	13	TRBJ1-1	CASRPQVNSEAFF
TRBV27	18	TRBJ1-2	CASSSLVEGASSNYGYTF
TRBV6-2/TRBV6-3	18	TRBJ2-7	CASSGYYISGRSSYEQYF
TRBV5-1	16	TRBJ1-2	CASSLNGQEVNYGYTF
TRBV3-1/TRBV3-2	13	TRBJ2-1	CASSPLDSIYEFF
TRBV4-1	18	TRBJ2-2	CASSQGNLGLAVSGGLFF
TRBV4-1	17	TRBJ1-5	CASSQDSGGPSNQPQHF
TRBV14	14	TRBJ2-1	CASSRDYHGGQQFF
TRBV29-1	16	TRBJ1-2	CSVHPGQGRPDYGYTF
TRBV10-2	13	TRBJ2-1	CASRLAVYNEQFF
TRBV5-1	13	TRBJ2-1	CASSFSRGNEQFF
TRBV25-1	15	TRBJ1-1	CASIGDRGVNTEAFF
TRBV19	15	TRBJ1-5	CASRGGGSSNQPQHF
TRBV27	14	TRBJ2-1	CASSRDSTYNEQFF